The T cell receptor beta chain under discussion was sequenced for a study of glioma-infiltrating T cells after dendritic cell vaccination. For the study at large: Samples are from glioblastoma patients in Phase I and II dendritic cell vaccine trials.

CDR3 length: 15 residues. Per the germline V gene, CDR1 is SGHAT and CDR2 is FQNNGV. V lost 6 bases and J lost 4, with 16 bases in between. Isocitrate dehydrogenase mutation was absent in all glioblastoma patients. The method was immunoSEQ multiplex PCR; TCRdb's version includes in-frame clones alone and lacks a portion of them. The sample has more than 100,000 clones; roughly 79% are singletons. The sample consisted of blood, taken before dendritic cell vaccination. This chain connects TRBV11-2 to TRBJ1-3, with D perhaps TRBD1 (6 bases). The clonotype was recovered from a human donor with glioblastoma. CDR3 in amino acids: CASRSWGRGGNTIYF. CDR3 nucleotides: TGTGCCAGCAGAAGCTGGGGCAGGGGAGGAAACACCATATATTTT.